The entry below describes one T cell receptor (beta chain). Its specific antigen is unknown. Base qualities are not at hand, and no much larger clone is one base apart. The library came from the immunoSEQ multiplex PCR assay. DNA from the cultured and isolated CD4+ T cells underwent TCR beta CDR3 sequencing. The original pipeline was this. The analysis removed non-productive TCR sequences, trimmed reads to the CDR3 region, and retained only CDR3s that were 7 or more amino acids long. Antigen-specific clonotypes were identified with the MANAFEST web app by comparing expansion in peptide wells against reference cultures. To be called positive, a clone needed expansion at FDR<0.05 compared with the reference and with all other wells, an odds ratio greater than 5, and a frequency greater than 0.1% in two replicate wells. Clonotypes significantly expanded in SARS-CoV-2 spike wells and in at least one common cold coronavirus spike condition were defined as cross-reactive. CDR3 similarity was assessed by Levenshtein distance using the stringdist R package, and unrooted trees were constructed with ape in R 3.6.1. The source is immuneACCESS, and TCRdb retained only in-frame sequences with V and J called. Part of the clones is not carried over; for the studies checked, unresolved V genes explain less than half of this, and the remainder is unexplained. The D gene and trimming were derived from the DNA, and the V and J assignments and clone size from that table. Recorded for this sample are tens of thousands of clones; 81% of them occurred a single time. About 2.5% of the sample is in the top ten clones.

The ViraFEST assay stimulated PBMC with viral peptide pools and then used TCR sequencing to identify antigen-specific CD4+ T cell clonotypes by expansion. After around eleven days of culture, CD4+ T cells were isolated with the EasySep CD4+ T cell isolation kit. None of the healthy vaccine recipients had a prior SARS-CoV-2 infection, which was confirmed by nucleocapsid antibody tests that came back negative both before and after vaccination. Two million PBMC per well were cultured in IMDM with 5% human AB serum, about 9.4 IU/ml IL-2 and gentamicin, plus 10 ug/ml peptides. Half of the culture medium was replaced with fresh IL-2-containing medium on days 3 and 7. Unless noted otherwise, every peptide stimulation condition was grown in triplicate wells. Using Ficoll-Paque Plus gradient centrifugation, PBMC were separated from whole blood and then either used fresh or cryopreserved at -140C. The overlapping peptide pools covered the spike proteins of SARS-CoV-2 and of the common cold coronaviruses HCoV-NL63, HCoV-OC43 and HCoV-229E. The QIAamp micro DNA kit was used to extract genomic DNA from the cultured CD4+ T cells.

This sample is part of a study of vaccination effects on CD4 cells after COVID-19 (dated by TCRdb to 2022 to 2024). Broadly, across the study: Each participant got two doses of an mRNA SARS-CoV-2 vaccine, either BNT162b2 or mRNA-1273. A total of 10 COVID-19 convalescent patients and a handful of SARS-CoV-2-naive healthy vaccine recipients were included in the full study. The Oncomine TCR Beta short-read assay on an Illumina iSeq 100 was used to sequence cultures from other donors in the study. The study compared SARS-CoV-2 spike-specific CD4+ TCR repertoires before and after mRNA vaccination in COVID-19 convalescent patients and infection-naive vaccine recipients.

Results and caveats for the whole study, not just this receptor: Among healthy vaccine recipients, nearly all vaccine-induced clones were SARS-CoV-2 mono-reactive, and just 1 of 255 was cross-reactive with common cold coronaviruses. The study was limited by a small number of convalescent patients and lacked early post-infection timepoints. At late post-vaccination timepoints, both infection-induced and vaccine-induced clones showed marked clonal contraction, consistent with waning T cell responses.

The sample here was CD4+ T cells from PBMCs cultured with HCoV-229E spike peptides, taken before COVID-19 vaccination. The sample's cell subset or site label, in plain terms: HCoV-229E spike overlapping peptide pool stimulation. The origin of this receptor is a human donor who received a COVID-19 vaccine.

The DNA reads as follows: TGCGCCAGCAGCAGGAACAGGGCTCAAGAGACCCAGTACTTC. Its translation is CASSRNRAQETQYF. The V and J segments used are TRBV5-1 and TRBJ2-5; possibly the D gene is TRBD1, per 6 matching bases. The CDR3 starts with the cysteine, ends with the phenylalanine, and has 14 residues. CDR3 DNA is the only sequence kept; it has 42 bases, read in frame from the first base. The germline V gene gives CDR1 as SGHRS and CDR2 as YFSETQ. Cut back by 4 bases and 2 bases, the V and J ends lie 12 bases apart.